These 28 T cell receptor beta chains share one sample of origin, sequenced in a study of post-analysis software for immune sequencing data. Unique-molecular-identifier-tagged TCR beta cDNA libraries were used. Via MiXCR, TCRdb re-called the PCR reads, giving one row per CDR3 protein. This sample carries about 560,000 distinct CDR3 sequences, roughly 45% of them seen once, and the ten largest clones take more than 1.5%. Study-wide results and caveats: Roughly five TRBV segments occurring more often in patients than controls included TRBV5-6, TRBV5-1 and TRBV20-1.

These receptors' targets are unknown. Material: blood. Source of these receptors: a girl aged 5-17 years with multiple sclerosis.

The sample holds a few counts of this clonotype. The J gene is TRBJ2-1, the V gene TRBV20-1; TRBD2 matches at 12 bases. With 7 bases clipped from V and 3 bases from J, the junction kept 10 bases outside the gene matches. The germline gives CDR1 DFQATT, CDR2 SNEGSKA (reference sequence). This CDR3 comprises 16 residues. The CDR3 bases are TGCAGTGTGAGGAAACTAGCGGGAGGAGACTACAATGAGCAGTTCTTC. Its protein product is CSVRKLAGGDYNEQFF.

CDR3 DNA: TGTGCCAGCAGCGCGGACGGCCTCTATGGCTACACCTTC. Translating it yields CASSADGLYGYTF. This chain uses TRBV7-9 with TRBJ1-2; D unclear. V dropped 5 bases and J dropped 4 bases, with 11 bases sitting between them. Germline V gene lookup returns CDR1 SEHNR and CDR2 FQNEAQ (reference sequence). CDR3 size: 13 residues. Filled out from reference TRBV7-9 and TRBJ1-2, the complete variable domain reads DTGVSQNPRHKITKRGQNVTFRCDPISEHNRLYWYRQTLGQGPEFLTYFQNEAQLEKSRLLSDRFSAERPKGSFSTLEIQRTEQGDSAMYLCASSADGLYGYTFGSGTRLTVV.

The sample holds a few counts of this clonotype. The chain employs TRBV6-6 and TRBJ2-7; possibly TRBD1 or TRBD2 for D (5 bases each). V lost 2 bases and J lost 1, with 12 bases in between. Germline lookup yields CDR1 MNHNY and CDR2 SVGAGI (reference sequence). This CDR3 region has 15 residues. CDR3 residues: CASSYVQGASYEQYF. DNA of the CDR3: TGTGCCAGCAGTTACGTGCAGGGAGCGTCCTACGAGCAGTACTTC.

This clonotype was detected a few times. The chain recombines TRBV12-3 or TRBV12-4 with TRBJ1-2, with a tentative D call TRBD1 (5 bases). The ends were cut back, 7 bases at V and 5 bases at J, with 20 bases in the middle. CDR3 length equals 15 residues. The CDR3 sequence is CASTITDRPLYGYTF. The CDR3 nucleotides are TGTGCCAGCACCATAACCGACAGACCCTTATATGGCTACACCTTC.

This chain connects TRBV7-2 to TRBJ1-2, with 8 bases that match TRBD1. Germline V CDR1 and CDR2: SGHTA, FQGNSA. This CDR3 spans 15 amino acids. The J segment lost 4 bases and the V segment lost 6 bases, leaving 10 bases of the junction unmatched. CDR3 sequence (DNA): TGTGCCAGCAGGCCAGGGGGCCGCCAGGCCTATGGCTACACCTTC. This encodes CASRPGGRQAYGYTF. Supplemented by reference TRBV7-2 and TRBJ1-2, the full variable domain reads GAGVSQSPSNKVTEKGKDVELRCDPISGHTALYWYRQSLGQGLEFLIYFQGNSAPDKSGLPSDRFSAERTGGSVSTLTIQRTQQEDSAVYLCASRPGGRQAYGYTFGSGTRLTVV.

The rearrangement links TRBV12-3 or TRBV12-4 to TRBJ2-3; 8 bases are shared with TRBD2. CDR3 length: 17 amino acids. The ends lost 6 bases at V and 8 bases at J; junction bases unmatched: 19. CDR3 bases: TGTGCCAGCAGGCCAAATCCCTCCCGCGGGAGGTTTCGTACGCAGTATTTT. As protein: CASRPNPSRGRFRTQYF.

The chain is built from TRBV12-3 or TRBV12-4 and TRBJ2-5; 9 positions match TRBD1. The J call may not be correct, given that the DNA end is closer to TRBJ2-7. This CDR3 comprises 15 residues. The DNA for the CDR3 is TGTGCCAGCAGTCCTGCCGACAGGGGGTATAACGAGCAGTACTTC. Translation gives CASSPADRGYNEQYF.

V gene TRBV6-2 or TRBV6-3 combines with J gene TRBJ2-5, with D tentatively TRBD1 or TRBD2 (5 bases each). The J call may be wrong; the DNA end is better matched by TRBJ2-1. The CDR3 is 13 amino acids. CDR1 is MNHEY, CDR2 SVGEGT, per germline. The CDR3 nucleotides are TGTGCCAGCAGTTACAGGGACCAAGAGACCCAGTTCTTC. Its protein is CASSYRDQETQFF.

The chain has TRBV7-6 and TRBJ2-7; tentatively, D is TRBD1 (5 bases). The ends were cut back, 1 base at V and 1 base at J, with 11 bases in the middle. Germline CDR1 reads SGHVS; CDR2 reads FNYEAQ. There are 15 residues in the CDR3. The CDR3 reads CASSLEGAGSYEQYF. The CDR3, as DNA: TGTGCCAGCAGCTTAGAGGGTGCAGGGTCCTACGAGCAGTACTTC.

J is TRBJ2-1 and V is TRBV10-1, with 9 bases aligning to TRBD2. The CDR3 totals 17 residues. Unmatched junction bases numbered 9, after V lost 0 bases and J lost 6 bases. CDR1 WNHNN and CDR2 SYGVQD come from the germline V gene (reference sequence). The CDR3: CASSESKGGRAVNEQFF. For the CDR3, the DNA is TGCGCCAGCAGTGAGTCTAAGGGCGGGAGGGCCGTCAATGAGCAGTTCTTC.

The chain combines TRBV7-9 with TRBJ2-7, with 10 bases lining up with TRBD1. Germline CDR1 and CDR2: SEHNR and FQNEAQ (reference sequence). J gave up 0 bases and V 4 bases, and 3 bases lay outside the gene matches. The CDR3 loop spans 15 amino acids. This chain's CDR3 is CASSWDRGLSYEQYF. In DNA, the CDR3 is TGTGCCAGCAGCTGGGACAGGGGTCTCTCCTACGAGCAGTACTTC.

This clonotype was seen a handful of times. This chain uses TRBV6-6 with TRBJ2-7; 9 bases are shared with TRBD1. Germline V gene data show CDR1 as MNHNY and CDR2 as SVGAGI (reference sequence). CDR3 length: 15 residues. The ends lost 7 bases at V and 6 bases at J; junction bases unmatched: 13. CDR3 amino acids: CASTPPEGQGLEQYF. CDR3 DNA sequence: TGTGCCAGCACCCCCCCCGAGGGACAGGGCCTCGAGCAGTACTTC.

This sequence joins TRBV7-9 and TRBJ2-1, with D possibly being TRBD2 (6 bases). The CDR3 has 15 amino acids. Trimming cost V 5 bases and J 5 bases, with 16 bases left between them. Germline CDR1 SEHNR, CDR2 FQNEAQ (reference sequence). The CDR3 DNA follows: TGTGCCAGCAGCCAGTCCGGGAGTAACAACAATGAGCAGTTCTTC. Translation gives CASSQSGSNNNEQFF. Full variable domain (outside the CDR3, taken from reference TRBV7-9 and TRBJ2-1): DTGVSQNPRHKITKRGQNVTFRCDPISEHNRLYWYRQTLGQGPEFLTYFQNEAQLEKSRLLSDRFSAERPKGSFSTLEIQRTEQGDSAMYLCASSQSGSNNNEQFFGPGTRLTVL.

V is TRBV12-3 or TRBV12-4 and J is TRBJ2-7; D possibly uses TRBD1 or TRBD2 (5 bases each). Trimming left V 6 bases short and J 1 base short, with 13 bases between. This CDR3 is built from 14 residues. CDR3 residues: CASSPRDGSYEQYF. In nucleotides, the CDR3 is TGTGCCAGCAGCCCCAGGGACGGATCCTACGAGCAGTACTTC.

This clonotype was recorded a few times. The CDR3 nucleotides are TGTGCCAGCAGTGAGGTCTCCTCCAGGCCAAGTAGGGAGCAGTACTTC. This gives the protein CASSEVSSRPSREQYF. The chain couples TRBV6-1 to TRBJ2-7; D unresolved. Germline lookup yields CDR1 MNHNS and CDR2 SASEGT. V was clipped by 3 bases and J by 7 bases, with 22 bases between them. The CDR3 runs to 16 residues.

CDR3 nucleotides: TGTGCCAGCAGCCAAGAAGGCTACTTCCGTGGGCTAGTTACCAATGAGCAGTTCTTC. It translates to CASSQEGYFRGLVTNEQFF. This chain uses TRBV14 with TRBJ2-1; the D is unclear. Trimming pared 0 bases from V and 6 bases from J, leaving 24 bases between. The CDR3 contains 19 residues. Germline CDR1 SGHDN, CDR2 FVKESK. The whole variable domain, remainder taken from reference TRBV14 and TRBJ2-1, is EAGVTQFPSHSVIEKGQTVTLRCDPISGHDNLYWYRRVMGKEIKFLLHFVKESKQDESGMPNNRFLAERTGGTYSTLKVQPAELEDSGVYFCASSQEGYFRGLVTNEQFFGPGTRLTVL.

This clonotype was counted once. This chain links TRBV19 with TRBJ2-1; 7 bases fit TRBD2. Germline-derived CDR1 and CDR2 are LNHDA and SQIVND (reference sequence). Losses at the gene ends were 5 bases for V and 2 bases for J; bases not matched to a gene: 9. The CDR3 consists of 16 residues. The chain's CDR3 is CASSPPTGGAYNEQFF. The DNA for the CDR3 is TGTGCCAGTAGTCCTCCTACGGGGGGAGCCTACAATGAGCAGTTCTTC.

This clonotype has more than one count but fewer than ten. V and J are TRBV7-9 and TRBJ1-6, with unresolved D. V dropped 2 bases and J dropped 0 bases, with 11 bases sitting between them. Germline assignment: CDR1 SEHNR and CDR2 FQNEAQ (reference sequence). The CDR3 runs 17 residues. The CDR3 sequence: CASSLPLGSSYNSPLHF. CDR3 coding DNA: TGTGCCAGCAGCTTACCCTTGGGGAGCTCCTATAATTCACCCCTCCACTTT.

The J gene is TRBJ2-3, the V gene TRBV10-3, with 9 bases lining up with TRBD2. Germline values: CDR1 ENHRY, CDR2 SYGVKD. The length of the CDR3 is 19 residues. With V trimmed by 0 bases and J by 3 bases, 13 bases remained unmatched. The CDR3 here is CAISESEAGGLQGTDTQYF. The CDR3 nucleotides read TGTGCCATCAGTGAGTCTGAAGCGGGAGGCCTCCAAGGAACAGATACGCAGTATTTT.

The chain carries TRBV12-3 or TRBV12-4 and TRBJ2-1; 7 bases align to TRBD2. The CDR3 is made up of 15 amino acids. V was pared by 2 bases and J by 4 bases, with 5 bases of the junction left unmatched. The CDR3 region has the DNA TGTGCCAGCAGTTTATCACTAGCGCCGTACAATGAGCAGTTCTTC. It yields the protein CASSLSLAPYNEQFF.

The chain recombines TRBV7-3 with TRBJ2-1; possibly TRBD2 for D (6 bases). Germline V gene lookup returns CDR1 SGHTA and CDR2 FQGTGA. V gave up 8 bases and J gave up 8 bases, with 22 bases separating them. This CDR3 region has 15 residues. The CDR3 sequence: CASGGGAEARDEQFF. The CDR3 DNA reads TGTGCCAGCGGTGGAGGGGCCGAGGCGAGAGATGAGCAGTTCTTC. Full variable domain (remainder filled in from reference TRBV7-3 and TRBJ2-1): GAGVSQTPSNKVTEKGKYVELRCDPISGHTALYWYRQSLGQGPEFLIYFQGTGAADDSGLPNDRFFAVRPEGSVSTLKIQRTERGDSAVYLCASGGGAEARDEQFFGPGTRLTVL.

The V and J genes are TRBV7-2 and TRBJ1-1, with TRBD1 matching 7 bases. Germline trimming cut 4 bases from V and 3 bases from J; bases unmatched to any gene: 8. The CDR3 is made up of 15 amino acids. Germline lookup yields CDR1 SGHTA and CDR2 FQGNSA. The CDR3 reads CASSSRYRGDTEAFF. CDR3 nucleotides: TGTGCCAGCAGCTCCCGATACAGGGGCGACACTGAAGCTTTCTTT.

The chain links TRBV12-3 or TRBV12-4 to TRBJ1-3, with unresolved D. V lost 10 bases to trimming and J lost 0 bases, with 16 bases between them. CDR3 size: 15 residues. The CDR3 sequence: CAILTAEVSGNTIYF. For the CDR3, the DNA is TGTGCCATCCTCACCGCTGAGGTCTCTGGAAACACCATATATTTT.

This clonotype was seen a handful of times. V is TRBV12-3 or TRBV12-4 and J is TRBJ2-1; D is undetermined. V dropped 6 bases and J dropped 4 bases, with 16 bases sitting between them. This CDR3 contains 15 residues. CDR3 residues: CASSPSAYAYNEQFF. CDR3 bases: TGTGCCAGCAGCCCCTCGGCCTATGCTTACAATGAGCAGTTCTTC.

The rearrangement joins TRBV5-6 to TRBJ2-1; 8 bases line up with TRBD1. The CDR3 length is 12 residues. Unmatched junction bases numbered 0, after V lost 3 bases and J lost 7 bases. Germline CDR1 and CDR2: SGHDT and YYEEEE. The CDR3 protein is CASSWTGNEQFF. The CDR3 nucleotides are TGTGCCAGCAGCTGGACAGGGAATGAGCAGTTCTTC.

The rearrangement links TRBV6-5 to TRBJ1-2; D is unresolved. Germline CDR1 is MNHEY and CDR2 is SVGAGI. The CDR3 is made up of 15 amino acids. Trimming cost V 2 bases and J 0 bases, with 10 bases left between them. CDR3 nucleotide sequence: TGTGCCAGCAGTTACGTGGAGGCAGCTAACTATGGCTACACCTTC. Its translation: CASSYVEAANYGYTF.

V gene TRBV5-1 combines with J gene TRBJ2-7, with D perhaps assigned TRBD1 or TRBD2 (6 bases each). This CDR3 region has 16 residues. Trimming shortened V by 2 bases and J by 3 bases, and 18 bases separated the two germline ends. Germline V lookup: CDR1 SGHRS, CDR2 YFSETQ. The CDR3: CASSFGDWTADYEQYF. The CDR3 region has the DNA TGCGCCAGCAGCTTTGGGGACTGGACAGCAGACTACGAGCAGTACTTC.

This clonotype is a singleton in its sample. The rearrangement joins TRBV10-3 to TRBJ1-5; possible D gene TRBD1, 5 bases. Trimming left V 0 bases short and J 3 bases short, with 9 bases between. The CDR3 totals 15 residues. Germline CDR1 is ENHRY and CDR2 is SYGVKD. In DNA, the CDR3 is TGTGCCATCAGTGAGTCCAGGGACTTCAATCAGCCCCAGCATTTT. This translates into CAISESRDFNQPQHF.